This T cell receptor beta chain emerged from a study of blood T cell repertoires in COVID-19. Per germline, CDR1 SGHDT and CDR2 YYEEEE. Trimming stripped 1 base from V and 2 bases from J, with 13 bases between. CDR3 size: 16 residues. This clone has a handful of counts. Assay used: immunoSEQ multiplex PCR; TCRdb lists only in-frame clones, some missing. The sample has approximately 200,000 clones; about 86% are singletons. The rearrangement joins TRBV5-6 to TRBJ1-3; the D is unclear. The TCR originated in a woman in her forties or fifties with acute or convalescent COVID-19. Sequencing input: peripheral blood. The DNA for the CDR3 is TGTGCCAGCAGCTTGTACCCGGGAGAAACTGGAAACACCATATATTTT. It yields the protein CASSLYPGETGNTIYF.